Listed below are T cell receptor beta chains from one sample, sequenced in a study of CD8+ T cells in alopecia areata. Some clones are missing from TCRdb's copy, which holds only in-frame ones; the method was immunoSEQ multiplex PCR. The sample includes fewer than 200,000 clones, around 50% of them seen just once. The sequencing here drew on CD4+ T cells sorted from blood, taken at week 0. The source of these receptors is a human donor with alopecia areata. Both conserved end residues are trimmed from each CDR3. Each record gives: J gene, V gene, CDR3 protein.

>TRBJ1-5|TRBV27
ASSLMDGQPQH
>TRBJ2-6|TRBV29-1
SVGLGTGANVLT
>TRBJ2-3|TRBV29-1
SVEGVVGTDTQY
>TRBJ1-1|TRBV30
AWSRKGFEAF
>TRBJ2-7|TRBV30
AWSPRGGHLYEQY
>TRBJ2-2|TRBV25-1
ASKGQTNTGELF
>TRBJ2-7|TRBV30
AWGPDRGYEQY
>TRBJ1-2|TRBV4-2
ASSRGTNYGYT
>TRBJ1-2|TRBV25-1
ASSLSGIGGSYGYT
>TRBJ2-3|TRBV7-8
ASSPWTATDTQY